This T cell receptor beta chain emerged from a study of T cell responses to AZD1222 COVID-19 vaccine. The data were produced by immunoSEQ multiplex PCR, yet TCRdb's version contains in-frame clones alone and is incomplete. This table has just under 75,000 clones, less than 85% appearing once. Germline lookup yields CDR1 SGHAT and CDR2 FQDESV (reference sequence). Trimming pared 3 bases from V and 6 bases from J, leaving 10 bases between. This CDR3 has 13 amino acids. Study-wide results and caveats: Among AZD1222 vaccinees, only 5 to 7 were seropositive at baseline.

Comment on this clone: The target antigen is unknown.

The receptor comes from an adult who received the AZD1222 COVID-19 vaccine. This sequence joins TRBV11-1 and TRBJ2-3; D gene unclear. The specimen comprised peripheral blood, sampled 28 days after the second AZD1222 dose. The CDR3 region has the DNA TGTGCCAGCAGCTTTGATTCTGTTGATACGCAGTATTTT. It codes for CASSFDSVDTQYF.